A single sample gave rise to the 26 T cell receptor beta chains below, sequenced in a study of Ad26.COV2.S vaccination and SARS-CoV-2 variants. The treatment: around 19 received Ad26.COV2.S at low or high dose, single or two shots; five or six received placebo; per-sample allocation not given. Following the first vaccine or placebo injection, samples were taken on day 63. Repertoires were generated with immunoSEQ multiplex PCR, while TCRdb's copy carries only in-frame clones and drops some. This sample yields fewer than 900,000 clones, of which 89% are seen a single time; about 1.5% belongs to the top ten. The sample in question was peripheral blood, obtained in a trial of Ad26.COV2.S vaccine versus placebo. These receptors all stem from a person aged 18-65 years who received the Ad26.COV2.S COVID-19 vaccine or a placebo.

The chain employs TRBV6-5 and TRBJ1-2; D is undetermined. V gave up 8 bases and J gave up 3 bases, with 7 bases separating them. The CDR3 loop spans 11 amino acids. CDR1 MNHEY and CDR2 SVGAGI come from the germline V gene. CDR3 DNA sequence: TGTGCCAGCCCTTGGGACTATGGCTACACCTTC. It encodes CASPWDYGYTF.

The V gene is TRBV15, the J gene TRBJ2-1; D is perhaps TRBD2 (5 bases). V was clipped by 5 bases and J by 6 bases, with 8 bases between them. CDR3 length: 12 residues. Germline CDR1 and CDR2: LNHNV and YYDKDF (reference sequence). CDR3 sequence: CATSLEGNEQFF. Here the CDR3 DNA reads TGTGCCACCAGCCTCGAGGGCAATGAGCAGTTCTTC. Full variable domain (outside the CDR3, taken from reference TRBV15 and TRBJ2-1): DAMVIQNPRYQVTQFGKPVTLSCSQTLNHNVMYWYQQKSSQAPKLLFHYYDKDFNNEADTPDNFQSRRPNTSFCFLDIRSPGLGDTAMYLCATSLEGNEQFFGPGTRLTVL.

Concerning this clone: Other DNA sequences in the sample encode the same CDR3. The rearrangement links TRBV2 to TRBJ2-3; 10 bases line up with TRBD2. The CDR3 has 14 amino acids. The germline gives CDR1 SNHLY, CDR2 FYNNEI. The V gene end was trimmed by 6 bases and the J gene end by 1 base; junction bases not matched to a gene: 1. The CDR3, as DNA: TGTGCCAGCAGCCTAGCGGGGGGCACAGATACGCAGTATTTT. Its translation is CASSLAGGTDTQYF.

The chain combines TRBV12-3 or TRBV12-4 with TRBJ2-1, with no clear D. Between the trimmed V and J ends, which lost 3 bases and 10 bases, there was a span of 13 bases. This CDR3 region has 13 residues. The CDR3 loop reads CASSFTSGREQFF. The CDR3 nucleotides are TGTGCCAGCAGTTTCACCTCGGGTCGGGAGCAGTTCTTC.

The chain links TRBV7-9 to TRBJ1-5; D is unresolved. Germline V gene sequence: CDR1 SEHNR, CDR2 FQNEAQ (reference sequence). The CDR3 length is 14 residues. Trimming left V 5 bases short and J 0 bases short, with 8 bases between. This chain's CDR3 is CASSRTASNQPQHF. The DNA for the CDR3 is TGTGCCAGCAGCCGCACAGCTAGCAATCAGCCCCAGCATTTT.

The sample holds a few counts of this clone. J is TRBJ1-5 and V is TRBV20-1; D remains ambiguous. V lost 3 bases, J lost 9 bases, and 21 bases lay in between. The CDR3 is 15 residues long. Germline assignment: CDR1 DFQATT and CDR2 SNEGSKA (reference sequence). The CDR3 protein is CSASFSSRKVGPQHF. The CDR3 bases are TGCAGTGCTAGTTTTTCGTCCAGGAAGGTCGGGCCCCAGCATTTT.

The genes are TRBV30 and TRBJ2-7, with a possible D match to TRBD1 (5 bases). V was pared by 1 base and J by 0 bases, with 7 bases between. In germline, CDR1 is GTSNPN, CDR2 SVGIG (reference sequence). The CDR3 runs to 13 residues. The CDR3 loop reads CAWSGQGSYEQYF. The CDR3 bases are TGTGCCTGGAGTGGGCAGGGCTCCTACGAGCAGTACTTC.

V is TRBV7-8 and J is TRBJ1-5; D is unresolved. This CDR3 has 14 amino acids. The germline V gene encodes CDR1 SGHVS and CDR2 FQNEAQ. Trimming cost V 3 bases and J 0 bases, with 6 bases left between them. CDR3 amino acids: CASSFADSNQPQHF. CDR3 nucleotides: TGTGCCAGCAGCTTCGCAGATAGCAATCAGCCCCAGCATTTT.

The chain recombines TRBV19 with TRBJ2-5; D is unclear. This CDR3 is 14 amino acids long. The V and J ends lost 3 bases and 1 base respectively, with 9 bases between them. Germline lookup yields CDR1 LNHDA and CDR2 SQIVND (reference sequence). The CDR3 region is CASSIPQRQETQYF. Here the CDR3 DNA reads TGTGCCAGTAGTATCCCTCAGCGCCAAGAGACCCAGTACTTC.

The V call is TRBV6-5, the J call TRBJ1-6; D not resolved. The CDR3 sequence is 13 residues long. Germline-derived CDR1 and CDR2 are MNHEY and SVGAGI. V lost 3 bases and J 8 bases, leaving 8 bases between the germline ends. In DNA form, the CDR3 reads TGTGCCAGCAGTTATAGGGAAGATTCACCCCTCCACTTT. It translates to CASSYREDSPLHF.

The V call is TRBV2, the J call TRBJ1-2; the match to TRBD1 covers 7 bases. The CDR3 is 14 residues long. CDR1 is SNHLY and CDR2 is FYNNEI in the germline V gene. J lost 7 bases, V lost 4 bases, and 9 bases had no gene match. CDR3 residues: CASSGQGKRGGYTF. The CDR3 DNA reads TGTGCCAGCAGTGGACAGGGAAAGCGGGGTGGCTACACCTTC.

The chain recombines TRBV6-4 with TRBJ1-1, with 7 bases matching TRBD1. V trimming: 3 bases; J trimming: 4 bases; junction bases outside the gene matches: 8. The germline V gene encodes CDR1 MRHNA and CDR2 SNTAGT. This CDR3 comprises 15 residues. The CDR3 DNA sequence: TGTGCCAGCAGTGAGTGGGACAGCCGTGGCACTGAAGCTTTCTTT. Its translation is CASSEWDSRGTEAFF.

This chain joins TRBV19 and TRBJ2-1; a possible D gene is TRBD2 (5 bases). V was cut by 4 bases and J by 10 bases, with 11 bases left in between. The CDR3 totals 12 residues. Germline CDR1 is LNHDA and CDR2 is SQIVND (reference sequence). The CDR3 DNA sequence: TGTGCCAGTAGTAGCTGGGAGAACGAGCAGTTCTTC. Its protein product is CASSSWENEQFF.

This clone appeared once. This chain connects TRBV3-1 (or the pseudogene TRBV3-2) to TRBJ1-1, with 9 bases identical to TRBD1. The germline V gene encodes CDR1 LGHDT and CDR2 YNNKEL (reference sequence). This CDR3 spans 12 amino acids. The trim removed 11 bases at V and 0 bases at J, leaving 1 base unmatched. In nucleotides, the CDR3 is TGTGCCGGGGACAGGGTGAACACTGAAGCTTTCTTT. This sequence encodes CAGDRVNTEAFF.

A remark on this clone: Distinct nucleotide sequences in the sample also encode this CDR3. The chain recombines TRBV18 with TRBJ1-5; D ambiguous. CDR3 length: 13 amino acids. Germline V CDR1 and CDR2: KGHSH, LQKENI. The V end lost 2 bases, the J end lost 4 bases, and 6 bases lay between the germline ends. The CDR3 is CASSPGENQPQHF. The CDR3 nucleotides are TGTGCCAGCTCACCAGGGGAGAATCAGCCCCAGCATTTT.

The chain links TRBV9 to TRBJ2-1, with D unclear. Germline V gene sequence: CDR1 SGDLS, CDR2 YYNGEE. V lost 0 bases to trimming and J lost 6 bases, with 4 bases between them. The CDR3 sequence is 12 residues long. The CDR3 sequence: CASSVGANEQFF. CDR3 nucleotides: TGTGCCAGCAGCGTAGGGGCCAATGAGCAGTTCTTC.

This chain joins TRBV5-1 and TRBJ2-3; 9 bases line up with TRBD1. The CDR3 is made up of 14 amino acids. V lost 2 bases to trimming and J lost 4 bases; unmatched junction nucleotides: 2. Germline values: CDR1 SGHRS, CDR2 YFSETQ. The CDR3 bases are TGCGCCAGCAGCTTTACAGGGGGCGCAGATACGCAGTATTTT. It translates to CASSFTGGADTQYF.

This chain joins TRBV29-1 and TRBJ2-1, with 7 bases fitting TRBD2. Germline CDR1 and CDR2: SQVTM and ANQGSEA. Trimming took 4 bases from V and 4 from J; bases not matched to a gene: 10. CDR3 length: 15 amino acids. CDR3: CSVAGLEGLYNEQFF. The CDR3 DNA is TGCAGCGTTGCTGGACTAGAGGGGCTTTACAATGAGCAGTTCTTC.

The genes are TRBV19 and TRBJ1-6; D is undetermined. This CDR3 region has 12 residues. Germline V lookup: CDR1 LNHDA, CDR2 SQIVND (reference sequence). V gave up 6 bases and J gave up 6 bases, with 6 bases separating them. Written as DNA, the CDR3 is TGTGCCAGTAGCCCGAGTAATTCACCCCTCCACTTT. Its protein is CASSPSNSPLHF.

The J gene is TRBJ1-1, the V gene TRBV3-1 (or the pseudogene TRBV3-2), with D uncertain. Germline V gives CDR1 LGHDT, CDR2 YNNKEL (reference sequence). Trimming left V 3 bases short and J 11 bases short, with 22 bases between. The length of the CDR3 is 15 residues. This chain's CDR3 is CASSQEHTKLFGAFF. In DNA, the CDR3 is TGTGCCAGCAGCCAGGAGCACACAAAACTTTTTGGGGCTTTCTTT.

The rearrangement links TRBV27 to TRBJ2-5; 10 bases agree with TRBD2. This CDR3 comprises 17 residues. The trim removed 3 bases at V and 5 bases at J, leaving 12 bases unmatched. Per germline, CDR1 MNHEY and CDR2 SMNVEV (reference sequence). This chain's CDR3 is CASSLSASGSFIETQYF. The CDR3 DNA is TGTGCCAGCAGTTTGTCGGCTAGCGGGAGTTTTATTGAGACCCAGTACTTC.

The CDR3 here is CASSARGGGEQYF. CDR3 sequence (DNA): TGTGCCAGCAGCGCGAGGGGGGGAGGCGAGCAGTACTTC. This chain joins TRBV9 and TRBJ2-7; tentatively, D is TRBD2 (7 bases). V was cut by 3 bases and J by 6 bases, with 13 bases left in between. The CDR3 has 13 amino acids. Germline values: CDR1 SGDLS, CDR2 YYNGEE. Using reference TRBV9 and TRBJ2-7 for the parts outside the CDR3, the full variable domain is DSGVTQTPKHLITATGQRVTLRCSPRSGDLSVYWYQQSLDQGLQFLIQYYNGEERAKGNILERFSAQQFPDLHSELNLSSLELGDSALYFCASSARGGGEQYFGPGTRLTVT.

The rearrangement uses TRBV10-3 and TRBJ2-2, with D unclear. Germline V gives CDR1 ENHRY, CDR2 SYGVKD. CDR3 length equals 12 residues. Trimming took off 11 bases at V and 6 bases at J, with 13 bases between the two ends. The CDR3 spells CAVWGNAGELFF. The CDR3 DNA sequence: TGTGCCGTTTGGGGAAATGCCGGGGAGCTGTTTTTT.

The chain employs TRBV10-3 and TRBJ2-2, with D perhaps matching TRBD1 (7 bases). The CDR3 has 12 amino acids. V gave up 10 bases and J gave up 8 bases, with 14 bases separating them. Germline CDR1 reads ENHRY; CDR2 reads SYGVKD. This chain's CDR3 is CASGTASGELFF. In DNA form, the CDR3 reads TGTGCCAGCGGGACAGCTTCGGGGGAGCTGTTTTTT.

This clone was recorded once. The CDR3 is CASSFVRGVSYEQYF. In DNA, the CDR3 is TGTGCCAGCAGCTTCGTAAGGGGGGTGAGTTACGAGCAGTACTTC. The gene calls are TRBV5-8 and TRBJ2-7; perhaps D is TRBD1 or TRBD2 (6 bases each). Trimming stripped 2 bases from V and 4 bases from J, with 16 bases between. The CDR3 spans 15 residues. The germline gives CDR1 SGHTS, CDR2 YDEGEE.

The J gene is TRBJ2-4, the V gene TRBV2, with D perhaps TRBD2 (5 bases). From germline, CDR1 is SNHLY and CDR2 FYNNEI. The V gene lost 8 bases and the J gene lost 7 bases, with 9 bases spanning the gap. The CDR3 runs to 11 residues. In DNA, the CDR3 is TGTGCCAGCCGGGGTACGAACATTCAGTACTTC. As protein: CASRGTNIQYF.